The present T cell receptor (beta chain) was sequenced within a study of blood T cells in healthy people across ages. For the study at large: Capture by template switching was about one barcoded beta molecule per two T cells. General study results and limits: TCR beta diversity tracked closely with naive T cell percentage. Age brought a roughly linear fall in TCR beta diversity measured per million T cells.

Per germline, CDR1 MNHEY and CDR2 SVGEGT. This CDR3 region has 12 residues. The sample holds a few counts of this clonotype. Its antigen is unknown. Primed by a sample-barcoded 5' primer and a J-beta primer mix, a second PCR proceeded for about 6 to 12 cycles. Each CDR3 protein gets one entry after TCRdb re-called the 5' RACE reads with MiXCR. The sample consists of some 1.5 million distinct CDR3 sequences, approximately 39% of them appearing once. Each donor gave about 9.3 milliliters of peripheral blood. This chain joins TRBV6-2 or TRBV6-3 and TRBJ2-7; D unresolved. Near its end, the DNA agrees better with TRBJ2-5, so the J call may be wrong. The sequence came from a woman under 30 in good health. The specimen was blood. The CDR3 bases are TGTGCCAGCAGCTACACAAGACGGACCCAGTACTTC. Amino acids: CASSYTRRTQYF.